The 7 T cell receptor beta chains reported below all come from one sample, sequenced in a study of technical replicates of blood from a few donors. Here immunoSEQ multiplex PCR was the method, and the copy in TCRdb shows in-frame clones only, minus some. Of fewer than 70,000 clones detected, 75% to 90% appear once; the ten largest clones hold 5% to 5.5%. Material for sequencing was PBMCs. The receptors originated from a human donor in good health. Some clones in this sample may be carry-over from other donors' samples.

The CDR3 bases are TGTGCCAGTAGGGTCGAGCGGGGACGGACCGGGGAGCTGTTTTTT. Translated, it gives CASRVERGRTGELFF. The V and J genes are TRBV19 and TRBJ2-2, with 7 bases identical to TRBD2. CDR1 is LNHDA and CDR2 is SQIVND in the germline V gene (reference sequence). V shed 6 bases, J shed 5 bases, and the junction held 9 bases outside the gene matches. The CDR3 is made up of 15 amino acids.

About this clone itself: One junction end disagrees with the germline gene, perhaps due to a read error. The V and J genes are TRBV6-4 and TRBJ1-4; D is possibly TRBD1 (6 bases). Germline values: CDR1 MRHNA, CDR2 SNTAGT. The CDR3 extends over 15 amino acids. CDR3 amino acids: CASSESGGLNGKLFF. CDR3 DNA: TGTGCCAGCAGTGAATCGGGGGGCTTAAATGGAAAACTGTTTTTT.

The gene calls are TRBV7-2 and TRBJ2-7; TRBD1 might be the D (6 bases). CDR1 and CDR2 from the germline V gene are SGHTA and FQGNSA. The CDR3 is 14 amino acids. The germline V and J ends were trimmed by 5 bases and 3 bases, with 14 bases remaining between them. For the CDR3, the DNA is TGTGCCAGCAGCCACTTTCCAGGGGACTACGAGCAGTACTTC. Translated, it gives CASSHFPGDYEQYF. Drawing the rest from reference TRBV7-2 and TRBJ2-7, the complete variable domain is GAGVSQSPSNKVTEKGKDVELRCDPISGHTALYWYRQSLGQGLEFLIYFQGNSAPDKSGLPSDRFSAERTGGSVSTLTIQRTQQEDSAVYLCASSHFPGDYEQYFGPGTRLTVT.

The V call is TRBV6-6, the J call TRBJ2-1; 9 bases are a match to TRBD2. From germline, CDR1 is MNHNY and CDR2 SVGAGI (reference sequence). CDR3 length: 14 residues. Losses at the gene ends were 6 bases for V and 4 bases for J; bases not matched to a gene: 4. The CDR3 DNA reads as TGTGCCAGCAGCCGGACTAGCGATTACAATGAGCAGTTCTTC. This codes for CASSRTSDYNEQFF.

This clone was picked up a small number of times. This sequence joins TRBV2 and TRBJ1-5; possibly TRBD1 for D (5 bases). Germline CDR1 is SNHLY and CDR2 is FYNNEI. The CDR3 consists of 16 residues. Trimming shortened V by 6 bases and J by 0 bases, and 15 bases separated the two germline ends. For the CDR3, the DNA is TGTGCCAGCAGAGACCCTCAGGGTTATAGCAATCAGCCCCAGCATTTT. Translated: CASRDPQGYSNQPQHF. Full variable domain (missing parts from reference TRBV2 and TRBJ1-5): EPEVTQTPSHQVTQMGQEVILRCVPISNHLYFYWYRQILGQKVEFLVSFYNNEISEKSEIFDDQFSVERPDGSNFTLKIRSTKLEDSAMYFCASRDPQGYSNQPQHFGDGTRLSIL.

The gene calls are TRBV5-1 and TRBJ2-7, with 10 bases lining up with TRBD1. This CDR3 region has 14 residues. Germline CDR1 reads SGHRS; CDR2 reads YFSETQ. V lost 4 bases to trimming and J lost 0 bases; unmatched junction nucleotides: 1. In DNA, the CDR3 is TGCGCCAGCAGCCGGACAGGGGGCTCCTACGAGCAGTACTTC. The encoded protein is CASSRTGGSYEQYF.

V and J are TRBV7-7 and TRBJ2-2; no clear D. Looked up from germline, CDR1 is SSHAT and CDR2 is FNYEAQ (reference sequence). The CDR3 length is 13 residues. V shed 5 bases and J shed 5 bases, with 9 bases lying between them. The CDR3: CASSPRPTGELFF. DNA of the CDR3: TGTGCCAGCAGCCCGCGGCCGACCGGGGAGCTGTTTTTT.